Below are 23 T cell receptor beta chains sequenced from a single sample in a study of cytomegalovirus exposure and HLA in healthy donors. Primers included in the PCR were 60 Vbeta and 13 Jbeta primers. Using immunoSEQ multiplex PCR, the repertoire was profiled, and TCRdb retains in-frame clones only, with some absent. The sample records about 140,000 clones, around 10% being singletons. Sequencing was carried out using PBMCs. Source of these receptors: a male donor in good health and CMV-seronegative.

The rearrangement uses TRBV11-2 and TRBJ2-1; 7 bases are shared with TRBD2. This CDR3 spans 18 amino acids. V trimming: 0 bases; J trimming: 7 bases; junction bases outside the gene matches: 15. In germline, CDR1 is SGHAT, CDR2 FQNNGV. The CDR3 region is CASSLDGVRRGRRNEQFF. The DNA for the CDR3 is TGTGCCAGCAGCTTAGATGGAGTTCGGCGCGGGAGAAGGAATGAGCAGTTCTTC. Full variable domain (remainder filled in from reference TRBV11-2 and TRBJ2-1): EAGVAQSPRYKIIEKRQSVAFWCNPISGHATLYWYQQILGQGPKLLIQFQNNGVVDDSQLPKDRFSAERLKGVDSTLKIQPAKLEDSAVYLCASSLDGVRRGRRNEQFFGPGTRLTVL.

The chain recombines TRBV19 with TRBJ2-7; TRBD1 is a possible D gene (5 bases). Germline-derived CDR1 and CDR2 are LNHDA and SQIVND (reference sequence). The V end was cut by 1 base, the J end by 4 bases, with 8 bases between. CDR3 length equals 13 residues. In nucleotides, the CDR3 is TGTGCCAGTAGTATAGCCGACAGATACGAGCAGTACTTC. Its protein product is CASSIADRYEQYF.

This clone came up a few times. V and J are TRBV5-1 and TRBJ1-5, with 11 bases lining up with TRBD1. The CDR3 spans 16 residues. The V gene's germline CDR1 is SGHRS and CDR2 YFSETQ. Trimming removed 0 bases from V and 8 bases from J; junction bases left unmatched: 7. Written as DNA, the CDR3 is TGCGCCAGCAGCTTGGGGGGACAGGGGGAAGGTGAGCCCCAGCATTTT. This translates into CASSLGGQGEGEPQHF.

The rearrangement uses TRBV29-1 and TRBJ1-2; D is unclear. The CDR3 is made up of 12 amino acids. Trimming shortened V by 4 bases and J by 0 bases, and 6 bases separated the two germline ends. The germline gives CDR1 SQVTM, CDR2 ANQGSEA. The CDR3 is CSVVGANYGYTF. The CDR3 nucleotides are TGCAGCGTTGTCGGGGCTAACTATGGCTACACCTTC.

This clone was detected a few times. The CDR3 sequence is CASSPSTDSYEQYF. In DNA form, the CDR3 reads TGTGCCAGCAGCCCGTCGACAGACTCCTACGAGCAGTACTTC. This chain uses TRBV7-6 with TRBJ2-7, with D perhaps TRBD1 (5 bases). V shed 5 bases and J shed 0 bases, with 11 bases lying between them. The CDR3 totals 14 residues. Germline V lookup: CDR1 SGHVS, CDR2 FNYEAQ.

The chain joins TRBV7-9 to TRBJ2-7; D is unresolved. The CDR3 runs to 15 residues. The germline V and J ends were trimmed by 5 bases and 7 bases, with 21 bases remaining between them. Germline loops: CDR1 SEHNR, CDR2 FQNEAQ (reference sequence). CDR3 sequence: CASSPRFAQESEQYF. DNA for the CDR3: TGTGCCAGCAGCCCCCGGTTCGCGCAGGAATCAGAGCAGTACTTC. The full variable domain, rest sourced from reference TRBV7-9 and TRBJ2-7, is DTGVSQNPRHKITKRGQNVTFRCDPISEHNRLYWYRQTLGQGPEFLTYFQNEAQLEKSRLLSDRFSAERPKGSFSTLEIQRTEQGDSAMYLCASSPRFAQESEQYFGPGTRLTVT.

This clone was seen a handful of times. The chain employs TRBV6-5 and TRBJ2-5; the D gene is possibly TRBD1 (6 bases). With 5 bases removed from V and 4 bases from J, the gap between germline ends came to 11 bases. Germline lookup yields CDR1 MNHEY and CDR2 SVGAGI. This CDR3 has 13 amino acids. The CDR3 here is CASSEGVAETQYF. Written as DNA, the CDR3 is TGTGCCAGCAGTGAGGGGGTAGCAGAGACCCAGTACTTC.

The CDR3 is CASSVSQDEAAEAFF. The DNA of the CDR3 is TGTGCCAGCAGCGTATCGCAAGATGAGGCGGCTGAAGCTTTCTTT. The V gene is TRBV9, the J gene TRBJ1-1; D uncertain. The length of the CDR3 is 15 residues. The germline gives CDR1 SGDLS, CDR2 YYNGEE. Trimming removed 1 base from V and 6 bases from J, with 16 bases in between.

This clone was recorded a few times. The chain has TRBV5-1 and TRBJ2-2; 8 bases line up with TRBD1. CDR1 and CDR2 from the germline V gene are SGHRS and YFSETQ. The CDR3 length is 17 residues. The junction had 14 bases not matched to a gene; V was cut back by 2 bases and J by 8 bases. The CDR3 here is CASSFVTGVINGGELFF. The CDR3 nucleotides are TGCGCCAGCAGCTTCGTGACAGGGGTGATTAATGGTGGGGAGCTGTTTTTT.

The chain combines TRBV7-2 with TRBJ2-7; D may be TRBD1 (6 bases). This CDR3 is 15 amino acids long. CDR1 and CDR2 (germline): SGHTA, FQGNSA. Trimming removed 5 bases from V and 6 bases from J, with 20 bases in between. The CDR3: CASSPQKGGAGEQYF. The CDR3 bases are TGTGCCAGCAGCCCCCAGAAAGGGGGAGCCGGCGAGCAGTACTTC.

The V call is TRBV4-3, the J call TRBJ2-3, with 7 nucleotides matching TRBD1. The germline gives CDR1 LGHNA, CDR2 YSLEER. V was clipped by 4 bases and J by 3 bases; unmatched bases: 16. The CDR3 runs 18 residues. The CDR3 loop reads CASSPSRGRQGATDTQYF. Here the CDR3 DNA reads TGCGCCAGCAGCCCGTCAAGGGGAAGACAGGGAGCAACAGATACGCAGTATTTT.

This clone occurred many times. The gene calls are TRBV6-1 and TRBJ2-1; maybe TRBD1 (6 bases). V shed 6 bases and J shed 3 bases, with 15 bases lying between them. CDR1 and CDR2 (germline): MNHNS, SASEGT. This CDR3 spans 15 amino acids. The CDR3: CASRGEQGNYNEQFF. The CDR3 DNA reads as TGTGCCAGCAGGGGAGAACAGGGAAACTACAATGAGCAGTTCTTC.

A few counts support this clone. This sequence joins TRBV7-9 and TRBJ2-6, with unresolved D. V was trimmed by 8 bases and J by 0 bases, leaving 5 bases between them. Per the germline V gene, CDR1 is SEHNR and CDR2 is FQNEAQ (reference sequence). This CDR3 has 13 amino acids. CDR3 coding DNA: TGTGCCAGCGGGCCCTCTGGGGCCAACGTCCTGACTTTC. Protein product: CASGPSGANVLTF. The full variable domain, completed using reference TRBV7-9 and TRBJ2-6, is DTGVSQNPRHKITKRGQNVTFRCDPISEHNRLYWYRQTLGQGPEFLTYFQNEAQLEKSRLLSDRFSAERPKGSFSTLEIQRTEQGDSAMYLCASGPSGANVLTFGAGSRLTVL.

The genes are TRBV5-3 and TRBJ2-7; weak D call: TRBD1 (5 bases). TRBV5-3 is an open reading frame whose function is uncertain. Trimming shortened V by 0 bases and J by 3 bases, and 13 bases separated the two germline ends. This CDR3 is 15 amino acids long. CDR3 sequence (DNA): TGTGCCAGAAGCTTGGAAACAGGAAGGGACTACGAGCAGTACTTC. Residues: CARSLETGRDYEQYF.

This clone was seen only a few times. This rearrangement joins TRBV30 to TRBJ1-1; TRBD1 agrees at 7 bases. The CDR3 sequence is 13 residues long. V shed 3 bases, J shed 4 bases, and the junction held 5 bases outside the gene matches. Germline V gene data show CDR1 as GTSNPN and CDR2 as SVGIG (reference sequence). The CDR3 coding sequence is TGTGCCTGGAGCCGGGACAGTTCCACTGAAGCTTTCTTT. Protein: CAWSRDSSTEAFF.

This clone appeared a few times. The CDR3 coding sequence is TGTGCCAGCAGCTTAAACTCGGGACTAGCGGGGACCGGGGAGCTGTTTTTT. Encoded protein: CASSLNSGLAGTGELFF. The chain couples TRBV11-3 to TRBJ2-2; 13 nucleotides match TRBD2. Trimming took 2 bases from V and 5 from J; bases not matched to a gene: 5. Germline V gene lookup returns CDR1 SGHNT and CDR2 YENEEA. This CDR3 comprises 17 residues.

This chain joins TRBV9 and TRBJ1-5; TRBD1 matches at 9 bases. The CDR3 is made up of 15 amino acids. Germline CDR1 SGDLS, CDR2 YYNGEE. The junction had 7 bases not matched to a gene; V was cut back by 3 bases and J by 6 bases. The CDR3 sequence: CASSEEGDRVQPQHF. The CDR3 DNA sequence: TGTGCCAGCAGCGAAGAAGGGGACAGGGTTCAGCCCCAGCATTTT.

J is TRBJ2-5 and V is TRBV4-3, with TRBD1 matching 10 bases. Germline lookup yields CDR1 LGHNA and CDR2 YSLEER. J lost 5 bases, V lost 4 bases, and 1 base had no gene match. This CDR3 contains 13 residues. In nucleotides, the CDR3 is TGCGCCAGCAGCCTGGACAGGGGGGAGACCCAGTACTTC. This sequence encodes CASSLDRGETQYF.

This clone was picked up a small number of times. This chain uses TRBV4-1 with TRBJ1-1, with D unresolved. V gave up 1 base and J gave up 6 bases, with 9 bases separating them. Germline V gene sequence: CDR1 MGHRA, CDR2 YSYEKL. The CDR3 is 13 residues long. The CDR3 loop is CASSQGQFPEAFF. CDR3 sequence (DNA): TGCGCCAGCAGCCAAGGGCAGTTCCCTGAAGCTTTCTTT.

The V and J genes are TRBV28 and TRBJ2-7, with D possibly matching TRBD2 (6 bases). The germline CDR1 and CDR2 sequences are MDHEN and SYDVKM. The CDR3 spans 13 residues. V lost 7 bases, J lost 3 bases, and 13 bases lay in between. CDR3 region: CASTLLGGYEQYF. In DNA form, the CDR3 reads TGTGCCAGCACTCTTCTGGGGGGCTACGAGCAGTACTTC.

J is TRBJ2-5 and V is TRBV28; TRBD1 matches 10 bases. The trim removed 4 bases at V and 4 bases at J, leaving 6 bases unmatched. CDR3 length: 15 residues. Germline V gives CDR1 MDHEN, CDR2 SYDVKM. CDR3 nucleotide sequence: TGTGCCAGCAGTTCCGGGACAGGGGTGGGAGAGACCCAGTACTTC. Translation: CASSSGTGVGETQYF.

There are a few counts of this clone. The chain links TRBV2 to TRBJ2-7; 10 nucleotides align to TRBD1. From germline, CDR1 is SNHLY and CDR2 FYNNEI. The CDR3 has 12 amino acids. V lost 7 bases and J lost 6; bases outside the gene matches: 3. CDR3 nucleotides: TGTGCCAGCAAGGGACAGGGGTTCGAGCAGTACTTC. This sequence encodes CASKGQGFEQYF.

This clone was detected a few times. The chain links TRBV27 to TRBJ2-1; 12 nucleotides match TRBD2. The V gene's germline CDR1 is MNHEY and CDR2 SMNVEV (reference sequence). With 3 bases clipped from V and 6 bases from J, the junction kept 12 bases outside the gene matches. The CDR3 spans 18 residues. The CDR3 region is CASSFILGGTSGFNEQFF. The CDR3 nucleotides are TGTGCCAGCAGTTTCATTTTGGGGGGGACTAGCGGGTTCAATGAGCAGTTCTTC.